This TCR beta chain comes out of a study of human T cells and chemical hapten exposure. Time point given: patch test 2, 6 weeks after DPC sensitization. As for treatment: therapeutic diphenylcyclopropenone sensitization with weekly scalp DPC. This clonotype was seen a handful of times. A single record per CDR3 protein comes from TCRdb applying MiXCR to the RACE reads. The sample yields some 81,000 distinct CDR3 sequences, 11% seen once. The starting material was whole blood, obtained in connection with sensitization to the hapten diphenylcyclopropenone (DPC). This receptor was identified in a man younger than 30 with alopecia areata. Some clones in this sample may be carry-over from other donors' samples.

The CDR3 DNA reads TGTGCCAGCAGCTTTCGGGCGAACACTGAAGCTTTCTTT. Its translation: CASSFRANTEAFF. The V gene is TRBV7-8, the J gene TRBJ1-1; D not certain. The CDR3 consists of 13 residues. In germline, CDR1 is SGHVS, CDR2 FQNEAQ. V shed 3 bases and J shed 1 base, with 6 bases lying between them.